This T cell receptor beta chain was found in a study of T cells expressing NK-cell markers. General observations from the study: Among four donors, these clonotypes also ranked first in the CD3+CD56-NKG2C+ fraction.

Points on this clonotype: Its antigen is undetermined.

After re-calling the 5' RACE reads, TCRdb lists one entry per CDR3 protein, DNA absent. This sample contains around 260,000 distinct CDR3 sequences. Sequenced input: blood T cells: a sorted CD56 or NKG2C T cell subset, CD4+ or CD8+ T cells, or bulk PBMC T cells (not recorded which). This TCR was sampled from a woman between 18 and 69 years old in good health.

CDR3: CASRLPGHITGELFF. The chain uses TRBV12-3 or TRBV12-4 and TRBJ2-2; the TRBD1 assignment by TCRdb is unverifiable without DNA. The length of the CDR3 is 15 residues.